This TCR beta chain was identified during a study of metastatic and nonmetastatic thyroid tumors. Study in general: Repertoires from blood and tumor or nodule tissue of malignant and benign thyroid patients were compared.

This clone was recorded a few times. The antigen remains undetermined. Every patient was untreated before thyroid surgery. Study-level results: Across blood and tumor, TCR beta diversity in malignant thyroid tumors was reportedly significantly higher than in benign nodules.

As handled by the study authors: For papillary thyroid cancer, a distant-metastasis classifier was constructed from CDR3 differences observed across clinicopathological groups. MiXCR re-clonotyped the PCR reads for TCRdb. The V and J calls, along with clone size, are taken from TCRdb and not from the paper's own processing. The sample includes around 16,000 clones, about 23% of them seen just once. V was clipped by 4 bases and J by 9 bases; unmatched bases: 7. The CDR3 runs to 14 residues. The germline gives CDR1 MNHEY, CDR2 SMNVEV (reference sequence). The chain links TRBV27 to TRBJ2-1, with 9 bases that match TRBD2. The receptor was isolated from a female donor with papillary thyroid cancer or a benign thyroid nodule (not recorded which). Some clones in this sample may be carry-over from other donors' samples. Sequenced material: adjacent normal tissue. CDR3 protein: CASSSPGLASEQFF. The DNA for the CDR3 is TGTGCCAGCAGTTCCCCGGGACTAGCTAGTGAGCAGTTCTTC.